The T cell receptor (beta chain) under discussion was sequenced for a study of T cell responses to AZD1222 COVID-19 vaccine (dated by TCRdb to about 2021). Regarding the complete study: TCR sequencing was performed for about 250 trial participants, of whom about 200 were given two doses of AZD1222 and around 26 were given two doses of MenACWY control vaccine. Enrollment into the trials was organized by age into subgroups of 18-55, 56-69 and 70-plus years, and those subgroups contained roughly 150, 30 and 60 TCR-sequenced participants, respectively. On the study overall, not on this receptor specifically: CD4 TCRs associated with the vaccine covered the entire spike protein, and the dominant responses were in regions 160-218 and 743-854. Reportedly, close to half of the unique spike-specific TCRs recognized epitopes lying outside the regions that are mutated in the B.1.351 and B.1.1.7 variants. Conclusions about previously exposed vaccinees are limited because only six or seven AZD1222 recipients were SARS-CoV-2 seropositive at baseline. Because no day 14 peak-response samples were available, the repertoires could be characterized only after the peak T cell response. A significant rise in spike-specific TCR breadth and depth was observed after two AZD1222 doses relative to day 0 and relative to MenACWY recipients. Most participants were white British and females outnumbered males, and the authors suggested that clonal diversity may have been underestimated. In the small 56-69-year group, the increase in depth fell short of significance, most likely because of low power.

The time point label on this specimen signifies: about 28 days (+/-7) after the second vaccine dose. AZD1222 recipients given second doses at about 4 weeks or at about 12 weeks were pooled, since spike-specific TCR depth and breadth were not found to differ between the two schedules. Vaccinee samples were obtained from the UK trials COV001 and COV002, which included a single-blind randomized controlled phase 2/3 trial of AZD1222 (ChAdOx1 nCoV-19) in healthy adults. For TCRbeta chain sequencing, PBMC samples from trial participants were taken at day 0 and at day 28 after the second dose. The CDR3 spans 13 residues, from the cysteine through the phenylalanine. Only the CDR3 DNA is retained, 39 bases long and in frame from the first base. V is cut back by 2 bases and J by 9 bases, with 3 bases in the junction unmatched. Via the germline V gene, CDR1 is MNHEY and CDR2 SVGAGI. The CDR3 regions of human TCRbeta chains were subjected to immunosequencing. Turning to the authors' computational methods: Repertoire TCRs were checked for matches against a reference library of SARS-CoV-2-specific TCRs that had been generated using the MIRA antigen-specificity platform. Breadth was defined as the fraction of unique TCRs that were SARS-CoV-2-associated. Depth was defined as the fraction of total T cells that were SARS-CoV-2-associated. Using the MIRA data, each spike-specific TCR was assigned both to the spike region to which the TCR was reactive and to a CD4 or CD8 class. Log10-transformed breadth and depth values were compared by one-way ANOVA with Sidak's multiple comparisons tests. In TCRdb, the immuneACCESS table is reduced to in-frame sequences with V and J assigned. These tables do not hold every clone; where another copy was compared, an unresolved V gene accounts for under half, and the others remain unexplained. From that table come the V and J calls and clone size; the DNA was used to work out D and trimming. The sample table records over 130,000 clones; roughly 90% of these occur just once. The ten largest clonotypes hold roughly 3.3% of the sample.

Remarks on this clone: Its antigen target is currently unknown. No base qualities exist here, and no much larger clone lies one base off it.

This material consisted of peripheral blood, taken 28 days after the second AZD1222 dose. This receptor was taken from an adult who received the AZD1222 COVID-19 vaccine. The chain was built from TRBV6-5 and TRBJ2-1; TRBD1 aligns with 8 central bases. The DNA sequence is TGTGCCAGCAGTTACGGGACAGGTCGTGAGCAGTTCTTC. Translated, this gives CASSYGTGREQFF.